This TCR beta chain originates from a study of identifying expanded T cells in peripheral blood. Assay: immunoSEQ multiplex PCR; the TCRdb copy retains only in-frame clones and omits some. There are approximately 56,000 clones in the sample; approximately 79% occur only once, and 14% lies in the top ten. During the collection period, no donor immune events like infections were recorded. With 2 bases removed from V and 8 bases from J, the gap between germline ends came to 15 bases. In germline, CDR1 is MNHEY, CDR2 SVGAGI. CDR3 size: 15 residues. The TCR originated in a person aged 18 to 75 in good health. Sequencing input: blood. The V and J genes are TRBV6-5 and TRBJ2-2; the D is unclear. The CDR3 sequence: CASSYLGVPEGELFF. CDR3 sequence (DNA): TGTGCCAGCAGTTACCTAGGCGTGCCGGAGGGGGAGCTGTTTTTT.